This T cell receptor (beta chain) was found in a study of PD-L1 blockade in urothelial cancer. Study-level background: Blood was subjected to analysis at 3 weeks (second dose) and 6 weeks following treatment start.

TCRdb's table, derived via immunoSEQ multiplex PCR, lists solely in-frame clones and lacks some. The sample consists of about 71,000 clones, 85% to 90% of them appearing once. The V gene's germline CDR1 is GTSNPN and CDR2 SVGIG (reference sequence). Trimming at V came to 8 bases and at J to 7 bases, leaving 22 bases not matched to a gene. This CDR3 has 17 amino acids. V usage is TRBV30 and J usage is TRBJ2-1; 8 bases line up with TRBD2. The TCR sequence derives from a man aged 55-75 years with urothelial cancer. This specimen was PBMCs, taken around atezolizumab (anti-PD-L1) treatment. CDR3 bases: TGTGCCCGCCTACGGGAGGAGCGGGGGTTTAATGTAAATGAGCAGTTCTTC. It codes for CARLREERGFNVNEQFF.